The T cell receptor (beta chain) described here comes from a study of cytomegalovirus exposure and HLA in healthy donors. Whole-study findings and limits: Presence/absence analyses assumed roughly uniform sequencing depth across donors, which may not hold. According to an earlier analysis, most TCR beta V segments yielded productive rearrangements about 90% or about 30% of the time.

The CDR3 covers 14 residues. In germline, CDR1 is WNHNN, CDR2 SYGVQD (reference sequence). V lost 7 bases to trimming and J lost 0 bases, with 11 bases between them. This clone was observed a few times. Its matching antigen is unknown. These donors, healthy bone marrow donors, were studied. PCR amplification relied on 60 Vbeta primers (plus 13 Jbeta primers). The method was immunoSEQ multiplex PCR; TCRdb's version includes in-frame clones alone and lacks a portion of them. The data contain some 170,000 clones, nearly 80% of them seen just once; the ten biggest clones take up approximately 6%. Material for sequencing was PBMCs. The TCR originated in a man in his forties or fifties in good health and CMV-seropositive. The chain couples TRBV10-1 to TRBJ2-3; no clear D. CDR3 residues: CASIAVSSTDTQYF. As DNA, the CDR3 is TGCGCCAGCATTGCAGTTTCCAGCACAGATACGCAGTATTTT.